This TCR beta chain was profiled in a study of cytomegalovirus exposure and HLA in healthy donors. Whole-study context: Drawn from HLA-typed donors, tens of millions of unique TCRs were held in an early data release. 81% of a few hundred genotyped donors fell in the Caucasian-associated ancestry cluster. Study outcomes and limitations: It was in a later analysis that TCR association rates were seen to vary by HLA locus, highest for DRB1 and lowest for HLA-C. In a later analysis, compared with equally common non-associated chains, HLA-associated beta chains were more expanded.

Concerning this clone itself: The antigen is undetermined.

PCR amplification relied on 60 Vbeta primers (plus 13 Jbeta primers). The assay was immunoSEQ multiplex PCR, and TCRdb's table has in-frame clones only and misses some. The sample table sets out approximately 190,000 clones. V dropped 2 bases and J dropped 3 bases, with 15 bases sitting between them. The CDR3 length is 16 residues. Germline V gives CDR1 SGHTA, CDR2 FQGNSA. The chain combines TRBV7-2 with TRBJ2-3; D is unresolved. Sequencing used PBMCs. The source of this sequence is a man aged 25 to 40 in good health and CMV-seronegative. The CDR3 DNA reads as TGTGCCAGCAGCTTATCTCCGCGACACGAAACAGATACGCAGTATTTT. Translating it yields CASSLSPRHETDTQYF.